These 18 T cell receptor beta chains were sequenced from one sample in a study of pediatric ulcerative colitis. One to two pinch biopsies were taken from the rectum during colonoscopy. Profiled with immunoSEQ multiplex PCR; TCRdb holds only in-frame clones, not every one. Here the sample spans over 15,000 clones, approximately 73% being singletons. Sequencing used gut tissue. These receptor sequences come from a boy younger than 18 with moderate ulcerative colitis.

The chain links TRBV4-1 to TRBJ2-3, with TRBD1 matching over 9 bases. CDR3 size: 18 residues. Trimming took 4 bases from V and 0 from J; bases not matched to a gene: 11. Germline-derived CDR1 and CDR2 are MGHRA and YSYEKL. CDR3 amino acids: CASSRDLSGTGSTDTQYF. DNA for the CDR3: TGCGCCAGCAGCCGAGACCTCTCCGGGACAGGGAGCACAGATACGCAGTATTTT.

The chain links TRBV15 to TRBJ1-1; D call uncertain. V was cut by 0 bases and J by 1 base, with 12 bases left in between. This CDR3 is built from 16 residues. The germline V gene encodes CDR1 LNHNV and CDR2 YYDKDF (reference sequence). The CDR3 spells CATSREGWAKNTEAFF. In nucleotides, the CDR3 is TGTGCCACCAGCAGAGAAGGGTGGGCAAAGAACACTGAAGCTTTCTTT.

V gene TRBV11-1 combines with J gene TRBJ2-2; no clear D. Germline assignment: CDR1 SGHAT and CDR2 FQDESV (reference sequence). V lost 3 bases to trimming and J lost 0 bases, with 14 bases between them. CDR3 length: 17 amino acids. The CDR3 nucleotides read TGTGCCAGCAGCTTCTATATTGGCAGCGCGAACACCGGGGAGCTGTTTTTT. Translated, it gives CASSFYIGSANTGELFF.

This clone is medium-sized by share. This rearrangement joins TRBV4-2 to TRBJ1-1, with D tentatively TRBD1 (6 bases). This CDR3 comprises 15 residues. V shed 2 bases and J shed 3 bases, with 13 bases lying between them. The germline CDR1 and CDR2 sequences are LGHNA and YNFKEQ. This chain's CDR3 is CASSQQLGGHTEAFF. CDR3 nucleotides: TGTGCCAGCAGCCAACAGTTGGGGGGCCACACTGAAGCTTTCTTT.

This clone is a singleton in its sample. The chain carries TRBV23-1 and TRBJ2-5; 12 bases fit TRBD2. TRBV23-1 counts as an open reading frame of uncertain function. CDR3 length: 22 residues. Germline trimming cut 5 bases from V and 6 bases from J; bases unmatched to any gene: 28. The CDR3 sequence is CASSGAHVRRGTSGRVRQTQYF. The CDR3 DNA reads TGCGCCAGCAGTGGAGCTCACGTGCGGCGAGGGACTAGCGGGCGGGTTAGGCAGACCCAGTACTTC.

This clone has just a few counts. The chain links TRBV7-3 to TRBJ2-2; a weak D match, TRBD2 (5 bases). The CDR3 length is 13 residues. Trimming removed 2 bases from V and 6 bases from J, with 7 bases in between. Germline CDR1 is SGHTA and CDR2 is FQGTGA. The CDR3 nucleotides are TGTGCCAGCAGCTTACAGGAGGCCGGGGAGCTGTTTTTT. Translation: CASSLQEAGELFF.

The chain couples TRBV7-9 to TRBJ2-5, with D possibly called TRBD1 or TRBD2 (7 bases each). The germline gives CDR1 SEHNR, CDR2 FQNEAQ (reference sequence). V was pared by 5 bases and J by 2 bases, with 12 bases between. This CDR3 comprises 14 residues. The CDR3 DNA reads as TGTGCCAGCAGCCAGCAGGGGGGGCAAGAGACCCAGTACTTC. Protein product: CASSQQGGQETQYF.

The table lists this clone with a few counts. The chain joins TRBV30 to TRBJ1-3, with 8 bases that match TRBD1. The CDR3 contains 14 residues. V trimming: 4 bases; J trimming: 1 base; junction bases outside the gene matches: 3. The germline CDR1 and CDR2 sequences are GTSNPN and SVGIG (reference sequence). CDR3 DNA sequence: TGTGCCTGGAAACAGGGGGTTTCTGGAAACACCATATATTTT. Translated, it gives CAWKQGVSGNTIYF. Looking up the rest from reference TRBV30 and TRBJ1-3 gives the full variable domain: SQTIHQWPATLVQPVGSPLSLECTVEGTSNPNLYWYRQAAGRGLQLLFYSVGIGQISSEVPQNLSASRPQDRQFILSSKKLLLSDSGFYLCAWKQGVSGNTIYFGEGSWLTVV.

The rearrangement uses TRBV25-1 and TRBJ1-4; no definite D call. Germline loops: CDR1 MGHDK, CDR2 SYGVNS. Trimming removed 3 bases at V and 7 bases at J, with 9 bases between. CDR3 length equals 13 residues. CDR3 sequence reads: CASSDRDGEKLFF. The DNA for the CDR3 is TGTGCCAGCAGTGATAGAGATGGTGAAAAACTGTTTTTT.

The rearrangement uses TRBV4-2 and TRBJ2-7, with no clear D. V was shortened by 2 bases and J by 5 bases, with 7 bases between the two germline ends. Per germline, CDR1 LGHNA and CDR2 YNFKEQ. CDR3 length equals 12 residues. CDR3 amino acids: CASSQNRNEQYF. CDR3 nucleotide sequence: TGTGCCAGCAGCCAAAATAGGAACGAGCAGTACTTC.

CDR3 coding DNA: TGCGCCAGCAGCCAAGAGGGATCGGCCAATGAAGCTTTCTTT. Protein: CASSQEGSANEAFF. V gene TRBV4-1 combines with J gene TRBJ1-1; D unresolved. This CDR3 is 14 amino acids long. CDR1 is MGHRA, CDR2 YSYEKL, per germline. V dropped 0 bases and J dropped 7 bases, with 12 bases sitting between them.

This chain connects TRBV4-2 to TRBJ2-7; 13 nucleotides align to TRBD2. The J segment lost 6 bases and the V segment lost 8 bases, leaving 4 bases of the junction unmatched. Germline V CDR1 and CDR2: LGHNA, YNFKEQ. The CDR3 covers 13 residues. Written as DNA, the CDR3 is TGTGCCAGCCGGACTAGCGGGGGTGGCGAGCAGTACTTC. Residues: CASRTSGGGEQYF.

For the CDR3, the DNA is TGTGCCAGCAGCTTAACCCGGGGTCCCGATACGCAGTATTTT. Residues: CASSLTRGPDTQYF. This chain uses TRBV7-3 with TRBJ2-3; a possible D gene is TRBD2 (5 bases). CDR3 length equals 14 residues. CDR1 and CDR2 (germline): SGHTA, FQGTGA. Trimming took off 0 bases at V and 6 bases at J, with 10 bases between the two ends.

J is TRBJ2-6 and V is TRBV25-1; maybe TRBD1 (5 bases). Germline loops: CDR1 MGHDK, CDR2 SYGVNS. The CDR3 runs 17 residues. The V and J ends lost 5 bases and 4 bases respectively, with 18 bases between them. In nucleotides, the CDR3 is TGTGCCAGCAGTATAGCCGCTGGGGCGGACGGGGCCAACGTCCTGACTTTC. Amino acids: CASSIAAGADGANVLTF.

This clone was detected a few times. V is TRBV2 and J is TRBJ1-1, with 7 bases aligning to TRBD1. Germline V gives CDR1 SNHLY, CDR2 FYNNEI. The CDR3 runs to 12 residues. The V segment lost 7 bases and the J segment 4 bases; nucleotides outside the gene matches: 3. The CDR3, as DNA: TGTGCCAGCACCAGGGGGACCACTGAAGCTTTCTTT. Residues: CASTRGTTEAFF.

The CDR3 spells CASSLSPRLSTDTQYF. CDR3 DNA sequence: TGTGCCAGCAGCTTATCCCCCAGACTAAGCACAGATACGCAGTATTTT. The chain uses TRBV7-9 and TRBJ2-3; tentative D call: TRBD2 (5 bases). Trimming shortened V by 2 bases and J by 0 bases, and 12 bases separated the two germline ends. The CDR3 loop spans 16 amino acids. Germline CDR1 SEHNR, CDR2 FQNEAQ (reference sequence).

This clone was counted only a few times. This sequence joins TRBV9 and TRBJ2-5; 7 nucleotides line up with TRBD1. V lost 4 bases and J lost 4; bases outside the gene matches: 10. Looked up from germline, CDR1 is SGDLS and CDR2 is YYNGEE. The CDR3 length is 15 residues. This chain's CDR3 is CASSLRQGNAETQYF. The CDR3 DNA reads TGTGCCAGCAGCCTTCGACAGGGTAATGCAGAGACCCAGTACTTC.

The rearrangement joins TRBV7-3 to TRBJ2-5; D ambiguous. The germline gives CDR1 SGHTA, CDR2 FQGTGA. V was clipped by 5 bases and J by 5 bases, with 18 bases between them. The CDR3 extends over 15 amino acids. The CDR3 loop is CASSPARSTPETQYF. CDR3 DNA: TGTGCCAGCAGCCCCGCTAGGTCTACGCCGGAGACCCAGTACTTC.